The next 2 T cell receptor beta chains were all read from a single sample in a study of control samples from healthy donors and cancer patients. Using immunoSEQ multiplex PCR, the repertoire was profiled, and TCRdb retains in-frame clones only, with some absent. The data hold 250,000 to 300,000 clones, with almost 85% observed a single time. Sequencing was done on a sample of PBMCs. The receptors originated from an older woman with lung cancer.

This chain links TRBV29-1 with TRBJ2-6; either TRBD1 or TRBD2 may fit D (5 bases each). Trimming removed 7 bases at V and 0 bases at J, with 16 bases between. Germline V gene sequence: CDR1 SQVTM, CDR2 ANQGSEA. This CDR3 has 16 residues. CDR3 sequence: CSASAGSSSGANVLTF. As DNA, the CDR3 is TGCAGCGCTTCGGCAGGGAGTAGCTCTGGGGCCAACGTCCTGACTTTC.

This chain connects TRBV5-1 to TRBJ2-3; TRBD2 matches at 9 bases. The germline V gene encodes CDR1 SGHRS and CDR2 YFSETQ. The CDR3 runs to 19 residues. J lost 1 base, V lost 7 bases, and 19 bases had no gene match. The CDR3 DNA reads TGCGCCAGCGCCCAAGGGCTAGCGGGGAGAATATTGCGCACAGATACGCAGTATTTT. It yields the protein CASAQGLAGRILRTDTQYF.